The TCR beta chain described here comes from a study of blood T cell repertoires in COVID-19. Germline V gene lookup returns CDR1 LGHDT and CDR2 YNNKEL (reference sequence). The V gene end was trimmed by 3 bases and the J gene end by 7 bases; junction bases not matched to a gene: 2. This CDR3 contains 14 residues. The data were produced by immunoSEQ multiplex PCR, yet TCRdb's version contains in-frame clones alone and is incomplete. The table lists hundreds of thousands of clones, 90% of them singletons. The rearrangement links TRBV3-1 (or the pseudogene TRBV3-2) to TRBJ1-6; TRBD1 aligns across 8 bases. The sequence was collected from a man aged 55 to 70 who had recovered from COVID-19. The sequenced sample was PBMCs or T cells enriched from blood (not recorded which). Here the CDR3 DNA reads TGTGCCAGCAGCCAGGGACAGGAAAATTCACCCCTCCACTTT. It specifies CASSQGQENSPLHF.